Following are 7 T cell receptor beta chains from one sample sequenced in a study of blood T cells in healthy people across ages (dated by TCRdb to about 2015). Libraries were prepared through 5' RACE. The listed sequencing device is Illumina HiSeq 2500. A second PCR of roughly 6 to 11 cycles was run with a J-beta primer mix and a sample-barcoded 5' primer. Using fastp trimming at Q25 and MiXCR clonotype assembly, TCRdb reanalyzed the public sequencing data and kept in-frame beta chains. All rows with the same CDR3 protein become a single entry with the most common DNA and genes. This sample holds around 1.5 million distinct CDR3 sequences; around two fifths were observed only once. The ten largest clones capture 7% to 9.5% of the sample. Material for sequencing was blood. The source of these receptors is a woman under 30 in good health.

V is TRBV7-6 and J is TRBJ2-7, with D maybe TRBD1 (5 bases). With 4 bases removed from V and 0 bases from J, the gap between germline ends came to 16 bases. CDR3 size: 16 residues. Germline CDR1 and CDR2: SGHVS and FNYEAQ. The CDR3 here is CASSSGLAGFSYEQYF. The CDR3 DNA reads TGTGCCAGCAGCTCGGGCCTTGCAGGGTTCTCCTACGAGCAGTACTTC.

The rearrangement joins TRBV5-1 to TRBJ2-1; TRBD2 might be the D (5 bases). This CDR3 is built from 13 residues. The V and J ends lost 0 bases and 14 bases respectively, with 15 bases between them. The germline V gene encodes CDR1 SGHRS and CDR2 YFSETQ. The CDR3 DNA reads TGCGCCAGCAGCTTGGGCGGAGGAGAAGTGGAGTTCTTC. This encodes CASSLGGGEVEFF.

V gene TRBV27 combines with J gene TRBJ2-1; a weak D match, TRBD2 (5 bases). The ends were cut back, 8 bases at V and 9 bases at J, with 11 bases in the middle. Germline V lookup: CDR1 MNHEY, CDR2 SMNVEV (reference sequence). The CDR3 sequence is 11 residues long. CDR3 sequence (DNA): TGTGCCAGCCTTCTAGCTTCTGAGCAGTTCTTC. Protein product: CASLLASEQFF.

This clonotype was seen a handful of times. The V gene is TRBV5-1, the J gene TRBJ1-2, with D maybe TRBD1 (5 bases). Trimming shortened V by 3 bases and J by 6 bases, and 12 bases separated the two germline ends. The germline gives CDR1 SGHRS, CDR2 YFSETQ. The CDR3 runs 13 residues. The CDR3 nucleotides are TGCGCCAGCAGCTGGGATCAGGGAGATGGCTACACCTTC. Protein: CASSWDQGDGYTF. The whole variable domain, filled in from reference TRBV5-1 and TRBJ1-2, reads KAGVTQTPRYLIKTRGQQVTLSCSPISGHRSVSWYQQTPGQGLQFLFEYFSETQRNKGNFPGRFSGRQFSNSRSEMNVSTLELGDSALYLCASSWDQGDGYTFGSGTRLTVV.

There are a few counts of this clonotype. The chain uses TRBV15 and TRBJ2-7; a possible D gene is TRBD1 (5 bases). V gave up 8 bases and J gave up 6 bases, with 20 bases separating them. This CDR3 is built from 14 residues. Germline V gene lookup returns CDR1 LNHNV and CDR2 YYDKDF (reference sequence). The CDR3 is CATGVSREIGEQYF. In DNA form, the CDR3 reads TGTGCCACCGGGGTAAGCAGGGAAATCGGCGAGCAGTACTTC.

CDR3 sequence (DNA): TGCAGCGCTTCAGGGGCCAACTATGGCTACACCTTC. It yields the protein CSASGANYGYTF. This rearrangement joins TRBV29-1 to TRBJ1-2; D might be TRBD1 (6 bases). With 7 bases removed from V and 2 bases from J, the gap between germline ends came to 11 bases. This CDR3 contains 12 residues. Germline CDR1 SQVTM, CDR2 ANQGSEA. Supplemented by reference TRBV29-1 and TRBJ1-2, the full variable domain reads SAVISQKPSRDICQRGTSLTIQCQVDSQVTMMFWYRQQPGQSLTLIATANQGSEATYESGFVIDKFPISRPNLTFSTLTVSNMSPEDSSIYLCSASGANYGYTFGSGTRLTVV.

This clonotype was counted a single time. Here the CDR3 DNA reads TGTGCCAGCAGTGTCGTGAGACAGAGTATTGGTCAGCCCCAGCATTTT. It codes for CASSVVRQSIGQPQHF. J is TRBJ1-5 and V is TRBV2; D perhaps matches TRBD1 (5 bases). Trimming took off 4 bases at V and 6 bases at J, with 19 bases between the two ends. Germline-derived CDR1 and CDR2 are SNHLY and FYNNEI. This CDR3 has 16 residues.